One and the same sample provided the 30 T cell receptor beta chains below, sequenced in a study of blood T cell repertoires in COVID-19 (dated by TCRdb to about 2020). The method behind the library was the immunoSEQ multiplex PCR assay. TCRdb holds this immuneACCESS table with in-frame rearrangements only. Some clones are missing; in checked studies, unresolved V genes explain under half, and the rest has no known cause. Counted in this sample were more than 350,000 clones; 70% to 90% of them appeared once. The top ten clones comprise approximately 1.5% of the sample. Sequenced input: PBMCs or T cells enriched from blood (not recorded which). All receptors derive from a woman between 18 and 29 years old who had been exposed to COVID-19.

The chain couples TRBV5-5 to TRBJ2-7; TRBD2 aligns across 11 bases. V gave up 2 bases and J gave up 3 bases; unmatched junction bases: 7. The CDR3 length is 16 residues. Germline V gives CDR1 SGHKS, CDR2 YYEKEE (reference sequence). The CDR3 region has the DNA TGTGCCAGCAGCTTACTAGCGGGAGTAGGAAACTACGAGCAGTACTTC. Its translation is CASSLLAGVGNYEQYF.

The rearrangement uses TRBV5-4 and TRBJ2-7, with 11 bases matching TRBD2. The length of the CDR3 is 14 residues. V was clipped by 4 bases and J by 3 bases; unmatched bases: 3. Germline CDR1 SGHNT, CDR2 YYREEE (reference sequence). In DNA form, the CDR3 reads TGTGCCAGCAGCCCCGGACTAGCGGGCTACGAGCAGTACTTC. It specifies CASSPGLAGYEQYF.

The rearrangement uses TRBV6-2 or TRBV6-3 and TRBJ1-2; 7 nucleotides line up with TRBD1. The CDR3 spans 12 residues. Germline-derived CDR1 and CDR2 are MNHEY and SVGEGT. V shed 4 bases and J 5 bases; nucleotides not matched to a gene: 1. CDR3 coding DNA: TGTGCCAGCAGTTCGACAGGGTATGGCTACACCTTC. Its translation: CASSSTGYGYTF.

V usage is TRBV27 and J usage is TRBJ1-1; D perhaps matches TRBD1 (5 bases). Germline V lookup: CDR1 MNHEY, CDR2 SMNVEV (reference sequence). Trimming took 3 bases from V and 0 from J, leaving 11 bases between them. CDR3 length: 15 amino acids. In nucleotides, the CDR3 is TGTGCCAGCAGTTTCGACTCCAGGGTGAACACTGAAGCTTTCTTT. Translating gives CASSFDSRVNTEAFF.

The genes are TRBV6-5 and TRBJ1-5, with a weak D call TRBD1 (6 bases). The CDR3 loop spans 14 amino acids. CDR1 is MNHEY and CDR2 is SVGAGI in the germline V gene. V shed 6 bases and J shed 3 bases, with 12 bases lying between them. In DNA, the CDR3 is TGTGCCAGCAGCGCGGACAGCAACAATCAGCCCCAGCATTTT. It translates to CASSADSNNQPQHF.

This chain joins TRBV6-5 and TRBJ1-2, with a possible D match to TRBD1 (5 bases). The V gene lost 1 base and the J gene lost 6 bases, with 12 bases spanning the gap. CDR1 MNHEY and CDR2 SVGAGI come from the germline V gene. This CDR3 spans 14 amino acids. DNA of the CDR3: TGTGCCAGCAGTTACTACGCCAGGGAGGATGGCTACACCTTC. Its protein is CASSYYAREDGYTF.

The V call is TRBV5-1, the J call TRBJ2-1, with 9 bases that match TRBD2. Trimming cost V 4 bases and J 2 bases; bases outside gene matches: 4. The CDR3 totals 15 residues. The germline V gene has CDR1 SGHRS and CDR2 YFSETQ. The chain's CDR3 is CASSVSGGTYNEQFF. In DNA form, the CDR3 reads TGCGCCAGCAGCGTGAGCGGGGGGACCTACAATGAGCAGTTCTTC.

The V call is TRBV19, the J call TRBJ1-2; 9 bases align to TRBD1. J gave up 8 bases and V 4 bases, and 5 bases lay outside the gene matches. The germline CDR1 and CDR2 sequences are LNHDA and SQIVND (reference sequence). This CDR3 is built from 13 residues. The CDR3 nucleotides are TGTGCCAGTAGTACCCGGACAGGGGACGGCTACACCTTC. This translates into CASSTRTGDGYTF.

The chain combines TRBV6-5 with TRBJ2-3; D is uncertain. The CDR3 runs 14 residues. Looked up from germline, CDR1 is MNHEY and CDR2 is SVGAGI. The V gene lost 0 bases and the J gene lost 5 bases, with 9 bases spanning the gap. The DNA of the CDR3 is TGTGCCAGCAGTTACTCTACCTATCAAGATACGCAGTATTTT. It translates to CASSYSTYQDTQYF.

V gene TRBV30 combines with J gene TRBJ1-4; D gene ambiguous. This CDR3 spans 15 amino acids. The V gene lost 0 bases and the J gene lost 4 bases, with 12 bases spanning the gap. The V gene's germline CDR1 is GTSNPN and CDR2 SVGIG (reference sequence). CDR3 sequence: CAWSVDLGFNEKLFF. CDR3 sequence (DNA): TGTGCCTGGAGTGTGGACTTGGGCTTTAATGAAAAACTGTTTTTT.

V and J are TRBV5-4 and TRBJ1-6; 8 bases fit TRBD1. Trimming took 3 bases from V and 7 from J; bases not matched to a gene: 3. CDR1 is SGHNT, CDR2 YYREEE, per germline (reference sequence). This CDR3 has 14 amino acids. The CDR3 loop reads CASSWGQENSPLHF. The CDR3 coding sequence is TGTGCCAGCAGCTGGGGACAGGAAAATTCACCCCTCCACTTT.

The chain carries TRBV30 and TRBJ2-3; a possible D gene is TRBD2 (6 bases). Germline CDR1 reads GTSNPN; CDR2 reads SVGIG (reference sequence). Trimming stripped 4 bases from V and 3 bases from J, with 8 bases between. CDR3 length: 12 amino acids. CDR3 in amino acids: CAWNRGTDTQYF. CDR3 bases: TGTGCCTGGAATCGGGGGACAGATACGCAGTATTTT.

This CDR3 is CASSHTDGVTYEQYF. The CDR3 region has the DNA TGTGCCAGCAGCCACACGGACGGGGTCACCTACGAGCAGTACTTC. The rearrangement links TRBV7-8 to TRBJ2-7; TRBD2 might be the D (5 bases). The CDR3 contains 15 residues. Germline V gene data show CDR1 as SGHVS and CDR2 as FQNEAQ. V dropped 5 bases and J dropped 2 bases, with 16 bases sitting between them. Looking up the rest from reference TRBV7-8 and TRBJ2-7 gives the full variable domain: GAGVSQSPRYKVAKRGQDVALRCDPISGHVSLFWYQQALGQGPEFLTYFQNEAQLDKSGLPSDRFFAERPEGSVSTLKIQRTQQEDSAVYLCASSHTDGVTYEQYFGPGTRLTVT.

The V and J genes are TRBV4-1 and TRBJ2-5, with 7 positions matching TRBD2. The J segment lost 2 bases and the V segment lost 1 base, leaving 4 bases of the junction unmatched. Germline V gives CDR1 MGHRA, CDR2 YSYEKL. The CDR3 sequence is 15 residues long. The CDR3 DNA reads TGCGCCAGCAGCCAAGTCGGGACTAAGCAAGAGACCCAGTACTTC. Translation gives CASSQVGTKQETQYF.

The rearrangement joins TRBV6-6 to TRBJ1-1; D is ambiguous. This CDR3 comprises 11 residues. V was shortened by 7 bases and J by 7 bases, with 10 bases between the two germline ends. CDR1 MNHNY and CDR2 SVGAGI come from the germline V gene (reference sequence). This CDR3 reads CASKEKFEAFF. The CDR3, as DNA: TGTGCCAGCAAGGAGAAATTTGAAGCTTTCTTT.

This clone was recorded once. This chain links TRBV4-3 with TRBJ2-7; 8 bases map to TRBD2. CDR3 length equals 19 residues. V trimming: 0 bases; J trimming: 1 base; junction bases outside the gene matches: 14. Per germline, CDR1 LGHNA and CDR2 YSLEER. In nucleotides, the CDR3 is TGCGCCAGCAGCCAAGATCGGGGACTAGTTCGCGTCGGTTCCTACGAGCAGTACTTC. This translates into CASSQDRGLVRVGSYEQYF.

This clone appeared a few times. The chain is built from TRBV6-5 and TRBJ2-2; maybe TRBD1 (5 bases). V was trimmed by 2 bases and J by 7 bases, leaving 14 bases between them. Germline V gene sequence: CDR1 MNHEY, CDR2 SVGAGI. This CDR3 has 15 amino acids. The CDR3 reads CASSYGSRAGGELFF. DNA for the CDR3: TGTGCCAGCAGTTACGGTAGCAGGGCTGGCGGGGAGCTGTTTTTT.

The rearrangement joins TRBV30 to TRBJ1-3; D ambiguous. Germline assignment: CDR1 GTSNPN and CDR2 SVGIG (reference sequence). CDR3 size: 14 residues. Trimming pared 5 bases from V and 0 bases from J, leaving 11 bases between. The CDR3 sequence is CAWGAGSSGNTIYF. CDR3 in DNA: TGTGCCTGGGGAGCAGGTTCCTCTGGAAACACCATATATTTT.

This chain links TRBV3-1 (or the pseudogene TRBV3-2) with TRBJ1-4; D is unresolved. The CDR3 is made up of 16 amino acids. V lost 4 bases, J lost 4 bases, and 16 bases lay in between. Germline values: CDR1 LGHDT, CDR2 YNNKEL (reference sequence). In nucleotides, the CDR3 is TGTGCCAGCAGCCCGCCGAGAGGGCGGGGTAATGAAAAACTGTTTTTT. It yields the protein CASSPPRGRGNEKLFF.

The CDR3 region has the DNA TGTGCCAGCAGCAGGGCGGGGACAGGGGAAGAGACCCAGTACTTC. Protein sequence: CASSRAGTGEETQYF. The chain links TRBV28 to TRBJ2-5; 10 positions match TRBD1. The CDR3 runs 15 residues. Trimming took 6 bases from V and 3 from J; bases not matched to a gene: 7. Germline loops: CDR1 MDHEN, CDR2 SYDVKM.

The chain carries TRBV4-2 and TRBJ2-3; D might be TRBD2 (5 bases). Germline lookup yields CDR1 LGHNA and CDR2 YNFKEQ. The germline V and J ends were trimmed by 0 bases and 3 bases, with 16 bases remaining between them. The CDR3 has 17 amino acids. CDR3 nucleotide sequence: TGTGCCAGCAGCCAAGATCGGGTTAACGGGGTGACAGATACGCAGTATTTT. Residues: CASSQDRVNGVTDTQYF.

This clone appeared once. The chain is built from TRBV11-2 and TRBJ2-7; 7 bases match TRBD1. Germline V gene data show CDR1 as SGHAT and CDR2 as FQNNGV. V lost 5 bases to trimming and J lost 3 bases; unmatched junction nucleotides: 16. The CDR3 is made up of 17 amino acids. The DNA for the CDR3 is TGTGCCAGCAGCCCCCCACCGGGGCAGGGGGTAAGCTACGAGCAGTACTTC. It specifies CASSPPPGQGVSYEQYF.

This clone has just one count. The genes are TRBV7-3 and TRBJ2-2; maybe TRBD2 (6 bases). The V gene's germline CDR1 is SGHTA and CDR2 FQGTGA. V lost 2 bases to trimming and J lost 2 bases, with 12 bases between them. This CDR3 is 16 amino acids long. CDR3 sequence reads: CASSLGAGSNTGELFF. The DNA of the CDR3 is TGTGCCAGCAGCTTAGGGGCGGGGAGTAACACCGGGGAGCTGTTTTTT. The full variable domain, completed using reference TRBV7-3 and TRBJ2-2, is GAGVSQTPSNKVTEKGKYVELRCDPISGHTALYWYRQSLGQGPEFLIYFQGTGAADDSGLPNDRFFAVRPEGSVSTLKIQRTERGDSAVYLCASSLGAGSNTGELFFGEGSRLTVL.

The V gene is TRBV6-2 or TRBV6-3, the J gene TRBJ2-4, with D maybe TRBD1 (5 bases). Trimming took off 6 bases at V and 6 bases at J, with 12 bases between the two ends. This CDR3 spans 13 amino acids. The V gene's germline CDR1 is MNHEY and CDR2 SVGEGT. The CDR3 DNA is TGTGCCAGCAGCCCAGACAGCATAAACATTCAGTACTTC. As protein: CASSPDSINIQYF.

This clone was counted a few times. V usage is TRBV29-1 and J usage is TRBJ2-7; D is uncertain. The CDR3 extends over 11 amino acids. The germline V and J ends were trimmed by 4 bases and 1 base, with 5 bases remaining between them. CDR1 is SQVTM and CDR2 is ANQGSEA in the germline V gene. The CDR3 bases are TGCAGCGTTGCCCGTTCCTACGAGCAGTACTTC. Translation: CSVARSYEQYF.

The chain combines TRBV28 with TRBJ2-3; 7 bases are a match to TRBD2. CDR1 is MDHEN, CDR2 SYDVKM, per germline. The CDR3 is 15 residues long. The trim removed 6 bases at V and 2 bases at J, leaving 8 bases unmatched. This chain's CDR3 is CASSSPAGTTDTQYF. In DNA form, the CDR3 reads TGTGCCAGCAGCAGCCCAGCGGGGACCACAGATACGCAGTATTTT.

This CDR3 reads CASSPTGGGYGYTF. Written as DNA, the CDR3 is TGTGCCAGTAGCCCTACAGGGGGCGGCTATGGCTACACCTTC. The gene calls are TRBV19 and TRBJ1-2; 9 bases line up with TRBD1. The CDR3 extends over 14 amino acids. V shed 6 bases, J shed 4 bases, and the junction held 6 bases outside the gene matches. CDR1 LNHDA and CDR2 SQIVND come from the germline V gene (reference sequence).

The chain carries TRBV3-1 (or the pseudogene TRBV3-2) and TRBJ2-1, with D possibly being TRBD1 (5 bases). Per germline, CDR1 LGHDT and CDR2 YNNKEL (reference sequence). The CDR3 extends over 17 amino acids. The V end was cut by 0 bases, the J end by 0 bases, with 12 bases between. The CDR3 reads CASSQDRGSSSYNEQFF. DNA for the CDR3: TGTGCCAGCAGCCAAGATAGGGGCTCTAGCTCCTACAATGAGCAGTTCTTC.

This chain joins TRBV7-2 and TRBJ2-7, with 8 bases that match TRBD2. The CDR3 contains 15 residues. Trimming at V came to 1 base and at J to 5 bases, leaving 7 bases not matched to a gene. Germline CDR1 is SGHTA and CDR2 is FQGNSA. The CDR3 spells CASSLGTSSTHEQYF. The CDR3 nucleotides read TGTGCCAGCAGCTTAGGGACTAGCTCTACCCACGAGCAGTACTTC.

V gene TRBV7-2 combines with J gene TRBJ2-5; 9 bases match TRBD1. CDR1 and CDR2 (germline): SGHTA, FQGNSA. CDR3 length: 16 amino acids. V lost 5 bases and J lost 5; bases outside the gene matches: 12. The chain's CDR3 is CASSETGGEGGETQYF. CDR3 sequence (DNA): TGTGCCAGCAGCGAGACAGGGGGTGAGGGTGGGGAGACCCAGTACTTC.